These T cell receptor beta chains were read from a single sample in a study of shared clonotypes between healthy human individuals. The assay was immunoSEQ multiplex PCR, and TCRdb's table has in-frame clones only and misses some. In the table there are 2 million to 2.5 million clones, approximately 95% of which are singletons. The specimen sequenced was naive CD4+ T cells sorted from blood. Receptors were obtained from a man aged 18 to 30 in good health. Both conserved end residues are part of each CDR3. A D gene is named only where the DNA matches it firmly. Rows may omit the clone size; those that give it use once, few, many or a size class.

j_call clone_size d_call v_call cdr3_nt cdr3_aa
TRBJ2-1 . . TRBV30 TGTGCCTGGAGTAATAATGAGCAGTTCTTC CAWSNNEQFF
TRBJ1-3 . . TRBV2 TGTGCCAGCAGTGTAGGAACTTTCTCTGGAAACACCATATATTTT CASSVGTFSGNTIYF
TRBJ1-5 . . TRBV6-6 TGTGCCAGCAGGGCAACCAGTTCCAGCAATCAGCCCCAGCATTTT CASRATSSSNQPQHF
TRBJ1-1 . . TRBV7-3 TGTGCCAGCAGCTTATACCCAGGGACCACTGAAGCTTTCTTT CASSLYPGTTEAFF
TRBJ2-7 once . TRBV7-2 TGTGCCAGCAGCTTGGACAGGTTGGGACTCTACGAGCAGTACTTC CASSLDRLGLYEQYF
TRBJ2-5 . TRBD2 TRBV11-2 TGTGCCAGCAGCTTAATAGCGGGGGGCCAAGAGACCCAGTACTTC CASSLIAGGQETQYF
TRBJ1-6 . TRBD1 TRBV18 TGTGCCAGCTCAGCGGACAGGGGGAACTCACCCCTCCACTTT CASSADRGNSPLHF
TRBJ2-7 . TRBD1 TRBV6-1 TGTGCCAGCAGTGAAGCTCCGGGACAGATAGCACCCCCCTACGAGCAGTACTTC CASSEAPGQIAPPYEQYF
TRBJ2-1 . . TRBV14 TGTGCCAGCAGCCAAGTACAGGGCCGAGGAGGCAATGAGCAGTTCTTC CASSQVQGRGGNEQFF
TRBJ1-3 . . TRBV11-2 TGTGCCAGCAGCCGAGACAGGACTACACCGAGCTCTGGAAACACCATATATTTT CASSRDRTTPSSGNTIYF